This is a list of T cell receptor beta chains from one sample in a study of cytomegalovirus exposure and HLA in healthy donors. Assay: immunoSEQ multiplex PCR; the TCRdb copy retains only in-frame clones and omits some. The sample lists about 120,000 clones; less than 85% were seen once. What was sequenced was PBMCs. These receptor sequences come from a man between 18 and 29 years old in good health and CMV-seropositive. CDR3s include the opening cysteine and the closing phenylalanine or tryptophan. Each record gives: CDR3 length, V gene, D gene, clone size, J gene, CDR3 DNA, CDR3 protein. A D gene is named only where the DNA matches it firmly. For some rows the clone size is stated as once, few or many, or as a class when expanded; others skip it.

CDR3 length: 18
V gene: TRBV10-2
D gene: TRBD1
clone size: .
J gene: TRBJ1-2
CDR3 DNA: TGCGCCAGCAGTGAGGGGACAGGGGGAATGGGGGCGAACTATGGCTACACCTTC
CDR3 protein: CASSEGTGGMGANYGYTF

CDR3 length: 15
V gene: TRBV6-5
D gene: TRBD1
clone size: .
J gene: TRBJ1-6
CDR3 DNA: TGTGCCAGCAGTTACTGGAAGGACAGGGATTCACCCCTCCACTTT
CDR3 protein: CASSYWKDRDSPLHF

CDR3 length: 14
V gene: TRBV6-1
D gene: .
clone size: once
J gene: TRBJ2-3
CDR3 DNA: TGTGCCAGCAGAATTATTTCTAGCACAGATACGCAGTATTTT
CDR3 protein: CASRIISSTDTQYF

CDR3 length: 15
V gene: TRBV4-1
D gene: TRBD2
clone size: .
J gene: TRBJ2-1
CDR3 DNA: TGCGCCAGCAGCCTTGGGACTAGCGGGGGGTATGAGCAGTTCTTC
CDR3 protein: CASSLGTSGGYEQFF

CDR3 length: 15
V gene: TRBV5-8
D gene: .
clone size: .
J gene: TRBJ2-5
CDR3 DNA: TGTGCCAGCAGCTTGGGGACCGACTTTCGGGAGACCCGGTACTTC
CDR3 protein: CASSLGTDFRETRYF

CDR3 length: 17
V gene: TRBV28
D gene: .
clone size: once
J gene: TRBJ2-2
CDR3 DNA: TGTGCCAGCAGTTTGTACCCCCGCGGGGGCCACACCGGGGAGCTGTTTTTT
CDR3 protein: CASSLYPRGGHTGELFF

CDR3 length: 13
V gene: TRBV6-5
D gene: .
clone size: .
J gene: TRBJ2-3
CDR3 DNA: TGTGCCAGCACCACCGGGGGAACAGGTACGCAGTATTTT
CDR3 protein: CASTTGGTGTQYF

CDR3 length: 15
V gene: TRBV25-1
D gene: TRBD2
clone size: once
J gene: TRBJ2-5
CDR3 DNA: TGTGCCAGCAGTGAATCGGGGGGGGTGGGGGAGACCCAGTACTTC
CDR3 protein: CASSESGGVGETQYF

CDR3 length: 16
V gene: TRBV5-1
D gene: TRBD2
clone size: .
J gene: TRBJ2-1
CDR3 DNA: TGCGCCAGCAGCCCCGCTAGCGGGGGGCCGTGGAATGAGCAGTTCTTC
CDR3 protein: CASSPASGGPWNEQFF

CDR3 length: 14
V gene: TRBV29-1
D gene: TRBD2
clone size: .
J gene: TRBJ2-7
CDR3 DNA: TGCAGCGTTGTGGGACTAGCGGGGGAACTCGAGCAGTACTTC
CDR3 protein: CSVVGLAGELEQYF

CDR3 length: 16
V gene: TRBV5-1
D gene: TRBD2
clone size: once
J gene: TRBJ2-7
CDR3 DNA: TGCGCCAGCAGCTTACCCTCCGGGACTAGCGCCTACGAGCAGTACTTC
CDR3 protein: CASSLPSGTSAYEQYF

CDR3 length: 13
V gene: TRBV5-6
D gene: .
clone size: .
J gene: TRBJ1-5
CDR3 DNA: TGTGCCAGCAGCGGCGGGTCGAATCAGCCCCAGCATTTT
CDR3 protein: CASSGGSNQPQHF

CDR3 length: 12
V gene: TRBV6-6
D gene: .
clone size: .
J gene: TRBJ1-1
CDR3 DNA: TGTGCCAGCAGTTACAGAGGGATTGAAGCTTTCTTT
CDR3 protein: CASSYRGIEAFF

CDR3 length: 14
V gene: TRBV2
D gene: .
clone size: .
J gene: TRBJ1-4
CDR3 DNA: TGTGCCAGCAGTGACCCTGCAACTAATGAAAAACTGTTTTTT
CDR3 protein: CASSDPATNEKLFF

CDR3 length: 15
V gene: TRBV5-5
D gene: .
clone size: .
J gene: TRBJ2-7
CDR3 DNA: TGTGCCAGCAGCTTCTCCCAGTCAATGAGGGACGAGCAGTACTTC
CDR3 protein: CASSFSQSMRDEQYF

CDR3 length: 12
V gene: TRBV14
D gene: .
clone size: .
J gene: TRBJ2-7
CDR3 DNA: TGTGCCAGCAGCCCAGTGGGCCACGAGCAGTACTTC
CDR3 protein: CASSPVGHEQYF

CDR3 length: 15
V gene: TRBV7-2
D gene: .
clone size: .
J gene: TRBJ2-7
CDR3 DNA: TGTGCCAGCAGCTTATTCTCAGGAAACAATTACGAGCAGTACTTC
CDR3 protein: CASSLFSGNNYEQYF

CDR3 length: 12
V gene: TRBV5-6
D gene: .
clone size: .
J gene: TRBJ2-3
CDR3 DNA: TGTGCCAGCAGCTTTTCCAGGGGTACGCAGTATTTT
CDR3 protein: CASSFSRGTQYF

CDR3 length: 13
V gene: TRBV28
D gene: .
clone size: .
J gene: TRBJ1-5
CDR3 DNA: TGTGCCAGCTTCGCGGGAATAAATCAGCCCCAGCATTTT
CDR3 protein: CASFAGINQPQHF

CDR3 length: 13
V gene: TRBV28
D gene: .
clone size: .
J gene: TRBJ1-1
CDR3 DNA: TGTGCCAGCAGCGCCACAGCGAACACTGAAGCTTTCTTT
CDR3 protein: CASSATANTEAFF